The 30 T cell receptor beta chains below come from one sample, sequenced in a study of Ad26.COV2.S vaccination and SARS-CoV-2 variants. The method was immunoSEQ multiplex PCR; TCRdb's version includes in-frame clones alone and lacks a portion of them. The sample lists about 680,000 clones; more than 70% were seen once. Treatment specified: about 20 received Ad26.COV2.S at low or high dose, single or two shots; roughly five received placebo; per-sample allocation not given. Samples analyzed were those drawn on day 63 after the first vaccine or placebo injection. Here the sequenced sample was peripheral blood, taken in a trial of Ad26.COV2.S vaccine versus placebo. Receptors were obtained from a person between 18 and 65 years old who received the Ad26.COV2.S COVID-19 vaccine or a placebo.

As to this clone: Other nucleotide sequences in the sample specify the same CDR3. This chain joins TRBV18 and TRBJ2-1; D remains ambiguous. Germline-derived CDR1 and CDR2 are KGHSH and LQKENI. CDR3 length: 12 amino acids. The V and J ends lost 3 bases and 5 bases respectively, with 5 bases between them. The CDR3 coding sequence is TGTGCCAGCTCACCTACTGACAATGAGCAGTTCTTC. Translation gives CASSPTDNEQFF.

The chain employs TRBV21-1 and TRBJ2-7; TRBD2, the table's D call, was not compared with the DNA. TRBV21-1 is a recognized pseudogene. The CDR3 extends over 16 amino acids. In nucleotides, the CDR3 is TGTGCCAGCACCGGTAAGGGGGGGGGCAAACCCTACGAGCAGTACTTC. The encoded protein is CASTGKGGGKPYEQYF.

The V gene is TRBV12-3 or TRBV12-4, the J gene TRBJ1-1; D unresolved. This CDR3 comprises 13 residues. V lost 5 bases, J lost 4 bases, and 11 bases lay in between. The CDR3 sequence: CASSRSEGTEAFF. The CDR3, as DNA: TGTGCCAGCAGTCGATCAGAGGGCACTGAAGCTTTCTTT.

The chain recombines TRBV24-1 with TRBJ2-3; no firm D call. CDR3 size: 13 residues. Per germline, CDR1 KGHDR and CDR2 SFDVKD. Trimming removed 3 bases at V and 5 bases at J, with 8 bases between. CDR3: CATSDPTLDTQYF. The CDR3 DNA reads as TGTGCCACCAGTGATCCGACACTAGATACGCAGTATTTT.

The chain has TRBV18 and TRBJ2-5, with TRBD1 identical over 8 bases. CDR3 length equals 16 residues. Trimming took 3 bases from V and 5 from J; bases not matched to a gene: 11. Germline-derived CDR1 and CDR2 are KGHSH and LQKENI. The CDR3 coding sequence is TGTGCCAGCTCACCCCTCCGGACAGGGACGCACGAGACCCAGTACTTC. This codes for CASSPLRTGTHETQYF.

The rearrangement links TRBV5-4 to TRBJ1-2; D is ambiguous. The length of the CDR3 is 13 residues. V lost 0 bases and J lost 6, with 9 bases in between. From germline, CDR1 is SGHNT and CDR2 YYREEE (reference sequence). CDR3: CASSLAYSNGYTF. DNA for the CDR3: TGTGCCAGCAGCTTGGCGTACAGTAATGGCTACACCTTC.

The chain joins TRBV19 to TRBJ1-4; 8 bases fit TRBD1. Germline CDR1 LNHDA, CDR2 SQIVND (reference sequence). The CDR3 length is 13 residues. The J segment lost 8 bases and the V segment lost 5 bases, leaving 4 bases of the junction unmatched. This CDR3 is CASSGTGREKLFF. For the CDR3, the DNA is TGTGCCAGTAGTGGGACAGGTCGGGAAAAACTGTTTTTT.

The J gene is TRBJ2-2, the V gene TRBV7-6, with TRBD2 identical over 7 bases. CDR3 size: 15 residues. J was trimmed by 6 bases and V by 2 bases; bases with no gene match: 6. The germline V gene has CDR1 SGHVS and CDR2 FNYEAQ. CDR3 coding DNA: TGTGCCAGCAGCTTATTGAGAGGGAGGGCCGGGGAGCTGTTTTTT. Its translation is CASSLLRGRAGELFF.

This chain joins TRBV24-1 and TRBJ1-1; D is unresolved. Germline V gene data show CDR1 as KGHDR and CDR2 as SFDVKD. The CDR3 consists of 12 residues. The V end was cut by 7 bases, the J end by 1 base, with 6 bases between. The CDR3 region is CATRGSNTEAFF. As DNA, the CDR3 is TGTGCCACCAGAGGGTCGAACACTGAAGCTTTCTTT.

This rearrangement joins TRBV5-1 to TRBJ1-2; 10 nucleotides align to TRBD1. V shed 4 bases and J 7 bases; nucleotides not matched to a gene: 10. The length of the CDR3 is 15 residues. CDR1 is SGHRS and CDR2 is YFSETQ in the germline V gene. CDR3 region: CASSVSGTGAGGYTF. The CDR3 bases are TGCGCCAGCAGCGTGTCCGGGACAGGGGCGGGTGGCTACACCTTC.

DNA of the CDR3: TGTGCCAGCAGCTCGTTAGGGGTCGGGGAGACCCAGTACTTC. This gives the protein CASSSLGVGETQYF. The J gene is TRBJ2-5, the V gene TRBV7-2; tentative D call: TRBD1 (5 bases). Germline assignment: CDR1 SGHTA and CDR2 FQGNSA. This CDR3 comprises 14 residues. With 4 bases removed from V and 5 bases from J, the gap between germline ends came to 14 bases.

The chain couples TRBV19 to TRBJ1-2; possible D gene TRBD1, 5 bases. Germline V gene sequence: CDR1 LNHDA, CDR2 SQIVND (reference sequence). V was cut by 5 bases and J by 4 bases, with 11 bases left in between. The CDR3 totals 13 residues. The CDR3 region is CASSSPTVYGYTF. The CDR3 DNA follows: TGTGCCAGTAGTTCCCCGACAGTCTATGGCTACACCTTC.

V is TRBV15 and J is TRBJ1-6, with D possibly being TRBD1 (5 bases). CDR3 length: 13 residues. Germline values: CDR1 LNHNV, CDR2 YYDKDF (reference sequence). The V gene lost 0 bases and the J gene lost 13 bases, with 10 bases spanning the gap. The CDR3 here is CATSRESEGPLHF. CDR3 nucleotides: TGTGCCACCAGCAGAGAATCGGAGGGGCCCCTCCACTTT. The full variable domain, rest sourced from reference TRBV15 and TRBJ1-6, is DAMVIQNPRYQVTQFGKPVTLSCSQTLNHNVMYWYQQKSSQAPKLLFHYYDKDFNNEADTPDNFQSRRPNTSFCFLDIRSPGLGDTAMYLCATSRESEGPLHFGNGTRLTVT.

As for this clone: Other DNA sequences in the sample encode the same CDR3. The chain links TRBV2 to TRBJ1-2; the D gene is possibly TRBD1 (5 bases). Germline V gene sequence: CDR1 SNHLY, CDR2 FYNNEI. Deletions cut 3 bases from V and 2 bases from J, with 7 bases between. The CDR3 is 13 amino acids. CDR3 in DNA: TGTGCCAGCAGTGAGGGGCGGAACTATGGCTACACCTTC. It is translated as CASSEGRNYGYTF.

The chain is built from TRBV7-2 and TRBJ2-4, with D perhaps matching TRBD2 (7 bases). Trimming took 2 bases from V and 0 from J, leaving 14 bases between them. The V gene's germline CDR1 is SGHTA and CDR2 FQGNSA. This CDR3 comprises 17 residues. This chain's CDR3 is CASSLQGRAGAKNIQYF. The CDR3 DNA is TGTGCCAGCAGCTTACAGGGGAGGGCCGGAGCCAAAAACATTCAGTACTTC.

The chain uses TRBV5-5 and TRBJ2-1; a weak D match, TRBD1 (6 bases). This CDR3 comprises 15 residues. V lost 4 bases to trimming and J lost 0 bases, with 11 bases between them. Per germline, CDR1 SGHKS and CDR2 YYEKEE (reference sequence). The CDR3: CASSHGTSSYNEQFF. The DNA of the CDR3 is TGTGCCAGCAGCCACGGGACAAGCTCCTACAATGAGCAGTTCTTC.

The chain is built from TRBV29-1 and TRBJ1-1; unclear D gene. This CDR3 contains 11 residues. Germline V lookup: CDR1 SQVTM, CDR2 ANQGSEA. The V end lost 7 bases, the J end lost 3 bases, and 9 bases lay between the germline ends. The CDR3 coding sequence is TGCAGCGCTGTGTTGGACACTGAAGCTTTCTTT. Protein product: CSAVLDTEAFF.

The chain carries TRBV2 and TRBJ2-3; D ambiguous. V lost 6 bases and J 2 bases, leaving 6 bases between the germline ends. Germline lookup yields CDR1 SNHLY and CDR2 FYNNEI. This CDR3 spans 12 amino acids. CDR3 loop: CASRPFTDTQYF. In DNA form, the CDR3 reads TGTGCCAGCAGACCCTTCACAGATACGCAGTATTTT.

The CDR3 bases are TGCGCCAGCAGCACCTGGGGACAGCTGGGGGCAGATACGCAGTATTTT. Protein: CASSTWGQLGADTQYF. The rearrangement links TRBV5-1 to TRBJ2-3, with 7 positions matching TRBD1. CDR1 is SGHRS, CDR2 YFSETQ, per germline. The CDR3 is 16 amino acids. V was clipped by 4 bases and J by 4 bases; unmatched bases: 12.

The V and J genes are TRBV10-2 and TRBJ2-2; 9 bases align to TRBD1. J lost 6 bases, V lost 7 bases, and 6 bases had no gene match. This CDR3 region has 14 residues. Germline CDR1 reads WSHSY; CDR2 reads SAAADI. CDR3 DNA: TGCGCCAGCACAGCGACAGGGGGTTCCGGGGAGCTGTTTTTT. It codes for CASTATGGSGELFF.

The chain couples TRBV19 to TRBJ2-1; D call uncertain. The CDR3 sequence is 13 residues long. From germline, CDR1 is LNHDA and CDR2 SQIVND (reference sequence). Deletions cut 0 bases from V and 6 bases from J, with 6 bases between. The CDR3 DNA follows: TGTGCCAGTAGTATAGATCTATCCAATGAGCAGTTCTTC. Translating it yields CASSIDLSNEQFF.

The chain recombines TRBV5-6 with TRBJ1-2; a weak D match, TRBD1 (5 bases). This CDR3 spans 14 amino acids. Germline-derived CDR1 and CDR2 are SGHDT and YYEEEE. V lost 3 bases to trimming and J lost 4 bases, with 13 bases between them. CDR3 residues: CASSSLRTTYGYTF. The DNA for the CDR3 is TGTGCCAGCAGCTCCTTAAGGACAACCTATGGCTACACCTTC.

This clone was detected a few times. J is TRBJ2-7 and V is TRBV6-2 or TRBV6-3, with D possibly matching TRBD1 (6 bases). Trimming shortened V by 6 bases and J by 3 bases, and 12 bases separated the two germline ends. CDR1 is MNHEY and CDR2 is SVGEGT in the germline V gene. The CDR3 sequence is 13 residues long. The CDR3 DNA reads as TGTGCCAGCAGCCGGACAGCGAACTACGAGCAGTACTTC. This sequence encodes CASSRTANYEQYF.

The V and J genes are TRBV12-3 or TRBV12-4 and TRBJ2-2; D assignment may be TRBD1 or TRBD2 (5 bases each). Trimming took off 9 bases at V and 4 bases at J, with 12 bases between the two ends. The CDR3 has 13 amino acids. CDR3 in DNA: TGTGCCAGTTGCCGGGGCTTCACCGGGGAGCTGTTTTTT. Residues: CASCRGFTGELFF.

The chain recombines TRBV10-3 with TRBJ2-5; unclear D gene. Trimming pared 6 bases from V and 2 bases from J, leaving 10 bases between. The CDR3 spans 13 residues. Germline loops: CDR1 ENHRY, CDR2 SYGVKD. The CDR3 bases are TGTGCCATCAGGTCGGGTGAACAAGAGACCCAGTACTTC. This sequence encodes CAIRSGEQETQYF.

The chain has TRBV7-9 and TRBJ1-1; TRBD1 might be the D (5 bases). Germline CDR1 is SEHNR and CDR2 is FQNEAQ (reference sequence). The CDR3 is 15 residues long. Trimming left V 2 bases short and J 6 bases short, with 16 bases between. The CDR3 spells CASSLNQGDIAEAFF. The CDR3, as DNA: TGTGCCAGCAGCTTAAACCAGGGAGATATAGCTGAAGCTTTCTTT.

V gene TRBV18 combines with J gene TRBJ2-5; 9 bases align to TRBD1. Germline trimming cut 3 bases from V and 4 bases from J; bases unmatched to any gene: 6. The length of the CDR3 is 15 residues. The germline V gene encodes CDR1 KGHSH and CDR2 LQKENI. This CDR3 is CASSPWDREAETQYF. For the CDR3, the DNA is TGTGCCAGCTCACCGTGGGACAGGGAGGCAGAGACCCAGTACTTC.

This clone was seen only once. CDR3 protein: CASSFELNSYEQYF. The CDR3 DNA sequence: TGTGCCAGCAGCTTTGAACTAAACTCCTACGAGCAGTACTTC. The V and J genes are TRBV5-4 and TRBJ2-7, with D unclear. This CDR3 has 14 residues. The germline CDR1 and CDR2 sequences are SGHNT and YYREEE (reference sequence). Trimming shortened V by 2 bases and J by 0 bases, and 9 bases separated the two germline ends.

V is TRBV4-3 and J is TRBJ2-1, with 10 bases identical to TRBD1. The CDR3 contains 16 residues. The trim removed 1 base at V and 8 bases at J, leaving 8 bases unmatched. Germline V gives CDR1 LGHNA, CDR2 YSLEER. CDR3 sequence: CASSQAGTGEFDEQFF. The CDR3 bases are TGCGCCAGCAGCCAAGCGGGGACAGGGGAGTTCGATGAGCAGTTCTTC.

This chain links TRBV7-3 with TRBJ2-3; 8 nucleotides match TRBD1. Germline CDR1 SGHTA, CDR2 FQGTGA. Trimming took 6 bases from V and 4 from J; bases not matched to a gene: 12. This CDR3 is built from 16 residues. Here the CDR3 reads CASRLSGQGIPDTQYF. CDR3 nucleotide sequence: TGTGCCAGCAGGTTGTCCGGACAGGGTATTCCAGATACGCAGTATTTT.